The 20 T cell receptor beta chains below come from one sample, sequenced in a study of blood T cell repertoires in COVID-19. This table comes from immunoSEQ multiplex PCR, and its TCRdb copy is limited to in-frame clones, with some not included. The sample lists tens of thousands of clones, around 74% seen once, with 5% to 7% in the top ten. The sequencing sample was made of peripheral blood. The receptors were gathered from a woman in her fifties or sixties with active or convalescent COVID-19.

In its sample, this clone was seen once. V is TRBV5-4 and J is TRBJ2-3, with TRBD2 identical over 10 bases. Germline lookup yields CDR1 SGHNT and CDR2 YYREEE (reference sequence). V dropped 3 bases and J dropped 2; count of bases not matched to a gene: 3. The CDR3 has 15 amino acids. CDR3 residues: CASSSTSGYTDTQYF. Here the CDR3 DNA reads TGTGCCAGCAGCTCGACTAGCGGGTACACAGATACGCAGTATTTT. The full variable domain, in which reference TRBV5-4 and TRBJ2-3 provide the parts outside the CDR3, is ETGVTQSPTHLIKTRGQQVTLRCSSQSGHNTVSWYQQALGQGPQFIFQYYREEENGRGNFPPRFSGLQFPNYSSELNVNALELDDSALYLCASSSTSGYTDTQYFGPGTRLTVL.

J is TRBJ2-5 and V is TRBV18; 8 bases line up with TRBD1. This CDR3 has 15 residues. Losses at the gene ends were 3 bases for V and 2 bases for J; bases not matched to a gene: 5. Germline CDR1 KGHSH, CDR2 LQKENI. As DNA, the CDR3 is TGTGCCAGCTCACCGAGGGACAGGCAACAAGAGACCCAGTACTTC. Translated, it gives CASSPRDRQQETQYF.

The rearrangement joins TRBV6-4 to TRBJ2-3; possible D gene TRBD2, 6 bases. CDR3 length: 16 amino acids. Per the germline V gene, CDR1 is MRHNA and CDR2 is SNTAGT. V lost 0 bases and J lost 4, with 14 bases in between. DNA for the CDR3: TGTGCCAGCAGTGACTCTGGCGGGATTCTCCCAGATACGCAGTATTTT. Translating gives CASSDSGGILPDTQYF.

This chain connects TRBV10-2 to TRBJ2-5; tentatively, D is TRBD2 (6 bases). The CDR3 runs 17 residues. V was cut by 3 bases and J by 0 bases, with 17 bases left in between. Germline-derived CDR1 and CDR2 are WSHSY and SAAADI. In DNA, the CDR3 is TGCGCCAGCAGTGATCCCTCCAGCGGGTTAAACCAAGAGACCCAGTACTTC. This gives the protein CASSDPSSGLNQETQYF.

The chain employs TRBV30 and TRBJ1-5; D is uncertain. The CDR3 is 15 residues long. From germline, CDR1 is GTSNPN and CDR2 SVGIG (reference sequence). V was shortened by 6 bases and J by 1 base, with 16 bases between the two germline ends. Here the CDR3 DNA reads TGTGCCTGTACGTCGGGAAAAGTGAGCAATCAGCCCCAGCATTTT. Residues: CACTSGKVSNQPQHF.

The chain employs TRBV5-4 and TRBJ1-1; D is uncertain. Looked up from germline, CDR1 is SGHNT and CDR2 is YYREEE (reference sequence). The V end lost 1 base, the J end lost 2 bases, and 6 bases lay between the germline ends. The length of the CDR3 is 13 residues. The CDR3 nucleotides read TGTGCCAGCAGCTTGACAGTTAACACTGAAGCTTTCTTT. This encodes CASSLTVNTEAFF.

CDR3 in DNA: TGTGCTAGTGGTTCAGCGGGAGGGGGTGTATATACGCAGTATTTT. Translated, it gives CASGSAGGGVYTQYF. The chain links TRBV12-5 to TRBJ2-3, with 10 bases that match TRBD2. The CDR3 is 15 residues long. Per the germline V gene, CDR1 is LGHNT and CDR2 is FRNRAP. V lost 4 bases to trimming and J lost 7 bases; unmatched junction nucleotides: 8. The complete variable domain, with remaining parts taken from reference TRBV12-5 and TRBJ2-3, reads DARVTQTPRHKVTEMGQEVTMRCQPILGHNTVFWYRQTMMQGLELLAYFRNRAPLDDSGMPKDRFSAEMPDATLATLKIQPSEPRDSAVYFCASGSAGGGVYTQYFGPGTRLTVL.

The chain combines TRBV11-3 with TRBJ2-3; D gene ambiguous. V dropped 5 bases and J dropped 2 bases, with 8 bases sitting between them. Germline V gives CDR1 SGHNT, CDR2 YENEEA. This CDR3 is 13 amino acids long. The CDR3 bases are TGTGCCAGCAGCCTATACTTCACAGATACGCAGTATTTT. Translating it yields CASSLYFTDTQYF.

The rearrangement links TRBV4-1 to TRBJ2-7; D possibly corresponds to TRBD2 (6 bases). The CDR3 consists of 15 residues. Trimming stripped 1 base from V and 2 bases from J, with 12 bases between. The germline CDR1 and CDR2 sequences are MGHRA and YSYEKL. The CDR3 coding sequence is TGCGCCAGCAGCCAAGGCCGACTAGTTGCCTACGAGCAGTACTTC. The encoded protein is CASSQGRLVAYEQYF.

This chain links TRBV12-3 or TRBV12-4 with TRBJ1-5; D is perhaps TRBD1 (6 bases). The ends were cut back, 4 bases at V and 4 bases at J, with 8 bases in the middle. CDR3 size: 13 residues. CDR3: CASSSGVNQPQHF. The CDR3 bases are TGTGCCAGCAGTTCAGGGGTAAATCAGCCCCAGCATTTT.

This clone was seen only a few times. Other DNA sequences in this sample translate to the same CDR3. Written as DNA, the CDR3 is TGTGCCAGCAGTTACTCGGACAGGGGGCGGGGCTACACCTTC. Translation: CASSYSDRGRGYTF. This chain connects TRBV6-6 to TRBJ1-2; TRBD1 agrees at 11 bases. Germline CDR1 and CDR2: MNHNY and SVGAGI (reference sequence). V dropped 0 bases and J dropped 8; count of bases not matched to a gene: 2. CDR3 length equals 14 residues.

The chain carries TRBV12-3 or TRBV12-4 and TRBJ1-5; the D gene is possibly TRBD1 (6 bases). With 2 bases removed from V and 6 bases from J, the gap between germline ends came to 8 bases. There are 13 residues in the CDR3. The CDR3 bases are TGTGCCAGCAGTTTACAGGGGAGTCAGCCCCAGCATTTT. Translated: CASSLQGSQPQHF.

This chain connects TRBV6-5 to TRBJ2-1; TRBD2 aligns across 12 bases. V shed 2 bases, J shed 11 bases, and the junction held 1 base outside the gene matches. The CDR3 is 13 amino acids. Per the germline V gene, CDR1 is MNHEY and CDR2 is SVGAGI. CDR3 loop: CASSYGLAGQQFF. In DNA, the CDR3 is TGTGCCAGCAGTTACGGACTAGCGGGGCAGCAGTTCTTC.

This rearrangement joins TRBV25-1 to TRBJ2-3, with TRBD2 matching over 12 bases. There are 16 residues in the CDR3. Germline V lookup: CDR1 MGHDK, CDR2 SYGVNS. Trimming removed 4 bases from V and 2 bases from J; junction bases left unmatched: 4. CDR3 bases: TGTGCCAGCAGTGGACCTAGCGGGGGGGTCACAGATACGCAGTATTTT. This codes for CASSGPSGGVTDTQYF.

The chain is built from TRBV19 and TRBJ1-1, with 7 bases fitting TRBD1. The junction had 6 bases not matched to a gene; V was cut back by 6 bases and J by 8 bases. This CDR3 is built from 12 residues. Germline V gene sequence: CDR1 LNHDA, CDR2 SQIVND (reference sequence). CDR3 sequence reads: CASRGDSLEAFF. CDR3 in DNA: TGTGCCAGTAGGGGGGACAGTCTCGAAGCTTTCTTT.

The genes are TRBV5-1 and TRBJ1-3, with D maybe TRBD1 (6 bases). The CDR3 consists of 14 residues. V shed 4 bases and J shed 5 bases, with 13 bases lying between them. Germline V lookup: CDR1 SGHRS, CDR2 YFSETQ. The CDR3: CASSIGTRRNTIYF. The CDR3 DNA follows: TGCGCCAGCAGCATCGGGACAAGACGAAACACCATATATTTT.

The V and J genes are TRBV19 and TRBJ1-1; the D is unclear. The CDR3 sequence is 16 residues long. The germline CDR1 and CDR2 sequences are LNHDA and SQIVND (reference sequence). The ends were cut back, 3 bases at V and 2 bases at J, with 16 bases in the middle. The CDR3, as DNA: TGTGCCAGTAGTATCCGACGGGTGGAGGCAAACACTGAAGCTTTCTTT. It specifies CASSIRRVEANTEAFF.

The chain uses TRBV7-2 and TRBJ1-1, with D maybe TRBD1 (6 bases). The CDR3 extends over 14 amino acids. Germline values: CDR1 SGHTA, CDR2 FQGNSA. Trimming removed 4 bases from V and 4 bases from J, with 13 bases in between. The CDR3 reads CASSYMGASTEAFF. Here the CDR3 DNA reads TGTGCCAGCAGCTATATGGGGGCAAGCACTGAAGCTTTCTTT.

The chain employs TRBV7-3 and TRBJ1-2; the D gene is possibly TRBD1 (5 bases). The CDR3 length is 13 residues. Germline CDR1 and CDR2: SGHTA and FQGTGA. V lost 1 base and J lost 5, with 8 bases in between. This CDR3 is CASSLRAGYGYTF. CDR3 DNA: TGTGCCAGCAGCTTAAGGGCAGGGTATGGCTACACCTTC.

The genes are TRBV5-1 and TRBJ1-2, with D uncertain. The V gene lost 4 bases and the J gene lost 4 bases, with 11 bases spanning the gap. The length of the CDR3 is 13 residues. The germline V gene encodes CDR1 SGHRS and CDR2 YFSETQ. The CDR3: CASSAQQTYGYTF. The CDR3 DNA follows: TGCGCCAGCAGCGCCCAACAGACCTATGGCTACACCTTC.